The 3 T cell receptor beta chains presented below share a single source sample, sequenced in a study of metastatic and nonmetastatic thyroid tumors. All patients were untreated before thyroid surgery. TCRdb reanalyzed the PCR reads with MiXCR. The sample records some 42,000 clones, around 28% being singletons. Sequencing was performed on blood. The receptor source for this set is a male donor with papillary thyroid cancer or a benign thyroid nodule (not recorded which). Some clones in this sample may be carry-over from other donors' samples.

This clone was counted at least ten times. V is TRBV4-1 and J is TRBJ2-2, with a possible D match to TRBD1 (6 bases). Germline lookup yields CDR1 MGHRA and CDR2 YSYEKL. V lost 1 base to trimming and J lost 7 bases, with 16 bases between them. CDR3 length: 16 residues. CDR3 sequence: CASSQGSQGLGGELFF. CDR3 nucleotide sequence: TGCGCCAGCAGCCAAGGGTCCCAGGGGCTTGGCGGGGAGCTGTTTTTT.

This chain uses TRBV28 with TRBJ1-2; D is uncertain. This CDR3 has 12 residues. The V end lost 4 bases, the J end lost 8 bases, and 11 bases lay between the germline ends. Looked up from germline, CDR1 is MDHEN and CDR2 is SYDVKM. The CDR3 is CASSSRIRGYTF. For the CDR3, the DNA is TGTGCCAGCAGTTCGCGCATTCGCGGCTACACCTTC.

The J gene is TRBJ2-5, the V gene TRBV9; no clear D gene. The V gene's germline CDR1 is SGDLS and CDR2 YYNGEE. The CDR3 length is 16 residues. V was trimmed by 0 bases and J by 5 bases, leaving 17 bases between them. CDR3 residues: CASSVDPSKGWETQYF. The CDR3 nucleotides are TGTGCCAGCAGCGTAGACCCATCGAAGGGATGGGAGACCCAGTACTTC.